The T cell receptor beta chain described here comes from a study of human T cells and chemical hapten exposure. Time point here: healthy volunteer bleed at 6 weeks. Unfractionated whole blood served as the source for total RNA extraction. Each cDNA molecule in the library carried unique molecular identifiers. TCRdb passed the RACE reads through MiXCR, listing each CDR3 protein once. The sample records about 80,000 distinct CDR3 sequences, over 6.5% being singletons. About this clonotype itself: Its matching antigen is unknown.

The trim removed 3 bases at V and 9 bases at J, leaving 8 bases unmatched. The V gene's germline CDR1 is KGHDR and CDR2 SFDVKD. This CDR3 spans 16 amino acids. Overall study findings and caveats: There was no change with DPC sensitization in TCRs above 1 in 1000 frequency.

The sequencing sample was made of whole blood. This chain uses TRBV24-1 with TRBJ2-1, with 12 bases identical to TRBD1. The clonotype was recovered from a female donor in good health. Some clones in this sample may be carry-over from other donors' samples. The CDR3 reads CATSDPGTGGWGEQFF. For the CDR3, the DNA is TGTGCCACCAGTGATCCCGGGACAGGGGGCTGGGGTGAGCAGTTCTTC.